The 20 T cell receptor beta chains below all came from one sample that was sequenced in a study of blood T cell repertoires in COVID-19. Here immunoSEQ multiplex PCR was the method, and the copy in TCRdb shows in-frame clones only, minus some. Found here are 200,000 or so clones, around four fifths of them singletons; the top ten hold 6.9%. Input material: peripheral blood. The receptors come from a human donor with acute or convalescent COVID-19. The donor label of this sample is uncertain.

V is TRBV2 and J is TRBJ1-3; D gene ambiguous. There are 15 residues in the CDR3. Trimming pared 8 bases from V and 0 bases from J, leaving 14 bases between. CDR1 SNHLY and CDR2 FYNNEI come from the germline V gene. The CDR3 coding sequence is TGTGCCAGCTCCTCGCAGGCGCCCTCTGGAAACACCATATATTTT. Translation: CASSSQAPSGNTIYF.

This chain connects TRBV29-1 to TRBJ2-7, with D possibly being TRBD2 (6 bases). Germline V gene lookup returns CDR1 SQVTM and CDR2 ANQGSEA. Trimming pared 3 bases from V and 6 bases from J, leaving 15 bases between. The CDR3 loop spans 13 amino acids. CDR3: CSVEREASSEQYF. CDR3 in DNA: TGCAGCGTTGAGAGGGAGGCCAGCAGCGAGCAGTACTTC.

The V gene is TRBV7-3, the J gene TRBJ2-2, with 9 bases that match TRBD2. This CDR3 contains 15 residues. The junction had 3 bases not matched to a gene; V was cut back by 2 bases and J by 5 bases. Per the germline V gene, CDR1 is SGHTA and CDR2 is FQGTGA. CDR3: CASSLGSGSTGELFF. The DNA of the CDR3 is TGTGCCAGCAGCTTAGGTAGCGGGAGTACCGGGGAGCTGTTTTTT.

The genes are TRBV5-8 and TRBJ1-2, with unresolved D. Trimming removed 2 bases at V and 5 bases at J, with 10 bases between. The CDR3 extends over 13 amino acids. CDR1 and CDR2 from the germline V gene are SGHTS and YDEGEE. The CDR3 loop reads CASSLELSYGYTF. In DNA, the CDR3 is TGTGCCAGCAGCTTAGAGCTGTCGTATGGCTACACCTTC.

This chain joins TRBV4-3 and TRBJ2-1, with TRBD2 matching 10 bases. The CDR3 is made up of 15 amino acids. Germline CDR1 and CDR2: LGHNA and YSLEER. Trimming took 4 bases from V and 4 from J; bases not matched to a gene: 4. CDR3: CASSPEREGYNEQFF. The DNA of the CDR3 is TGCGCCAGCAGCCCAGAGCGGGAGGGGTACAATGAGCAGTTCTTC.

This clone was seen once. This chain joins TRBV19 and TRBJ2-1; possible D gene TRBD2, 6 bases. Germline V gene sequence: CDR1 LNHDA, CDR2 SQIVND (reference sequence). The length of the CDR3 is 15 residues. V gave up 2 bases and J gave up 10 bases, with 18 bases separating them. The CDR3 nucleotides are TGTGCCAGTAGTATATCCCCCTCGGGTCGGGAGGAGCAGTTCTTC. This codes for CASSISPSGREEQFF. Full variable domain (rest looked up from reference TRBV19 and TRBJ2-1): DGGITQSPKYLFRKEGQNVTLSCEQNLNHDAMYWYRQDPGQGLRLIYYSQIVNDFQKGDIAEGYSVSREKKESFPLTVTSAQKNPTAFYLCASSISPSGREEQFFGPGTRLTVL.

The chain carries TRBV12-3 or TRBV12-4 and TRBJ2-7; D is unclear. Trimming removed 3 bases from V and 3 bases from J, with 9 bases in between. The CDR3 is 13 residues long. The CDR3 spells CASSLGPIYEQYF. CDR3 DNA sequence: TGTGCCAGCAGTTTGGGCCCCATCTACGAGCAGTACTTC.

The chain is built from TRBV7-3 and TRBJ1-5; D remains ambiguous. Germline V lookup: CDR1 SGHTA, CDR2 FQGTGA. V gave up 5 bases and J gave up 5 bases, with 10 bases separating them. The CDR3 sequence is 13 residues long. CDR3 amino acids: CASSADPDQPQHF. Here the CDR3 DNA reads TGTGCCAGCAGCGCGGATCCCGATCAGCCCCAGCATTTT.

The chain is built from TRBV6-4 and TRBJ1-5; D might be TRBD1 (6 bases). The CDR3 loop spans 22 amino acids. Germline CDR1 and CDR2: MRHNA and SNTAGT. V gave up 2 bases and J gave up 0 bases, with 29 bases separating them. CDR3 DNA sequence: TGTGCCAGCAGTGACCCCGGGACGAAACGGGACACTAGGAAGACTAGCAATCAGCCCCAGCATTTT. Encoded protein: CASSDPGTKRDTRKTSNQPQHF.

The DNA for the CDR3 is TGTGCCAGCAGCTCTTACCGCCAACGACAGGGGAACTATGGCTACACCTTC. Its translation is CASSSYRQRQGNYGYTF. The chain combines TRBV7-9 with TRBJ1-2, with TRBD1 identical over 8 bases. Per the germline V gene, CDR1 is SEHNR and CDR2 is FQNEAQ (reference sequence). V trimming: 4 bases; J trimming: 2 bases; junction bases outside the gene matches: 12. This CDR3 comprises 17 residues.

This rearrangement joins TRBV30 to TRBJ2-2; D might be TRBD2 (5 bases). This CDR3 region has 13 residues. The ends were cut back, 4 bases at V and 6 bases at J, with 12 bases in the middle. Germline V gene lookup returns CDR1 GTSNPN and CDR2 SVGIG (reference sequence). CDR3 sequence reads: CAWMRGRAGELFF. CDR3 nucleotides: TGTGCCTGGATGAGAGGGCGGGCCGGGGAGCTGTTTTTT.

The chain links TRBV2 to TRBJ2-2; 7 bases are shared with TRBD2. The V and J ends lost 9 bases and 0 bases, in that order; junction bases with no gene match: 4. This CDR3 comprises 14 residues. CDR1 is SNHLY and CDR2 is FYNNEI in the germline V gene. CDR3 sequence reads: CARSGGSNTGELFF. The DNA for the CDR3 is TGTGCCAGATCGGGAGGATCGAACACCGGGGAGCTGTTTTTT.

As for this clone: The identical CDR3 is also encoded by other nucleotide sequences in the sample. The chain joins TRBV30 to TRBJ1-1, with D unclear. The CDR3 has 13 residues. Trimming cost V 2 bases and J 1 base, with 8 bases left between them. Looked up from germline, CDR1 is GTSNPN and CDR2 is SVGIG (reference sequence). The DNA of the CDR3 is TGTGCCTGGAGTCGGTACTCGAACACTGAAGCTTTCTTT. It encodes CAWSRYSNTEAFF.

This sequence joins TRBV3-1 (or the pseudogene TRBV3-2) and TRBJ1-6; D may be TRBD1 (5 bases). Germline V gene data show CDR1 as LGHDT and CDR2 as YNNKEL (reference sequence). Trimming removed 3 bases at V and 7 bases at J, with 16 bases between. The CDR3 runs 16 residues. Written as DNA, the CDR3 is TGTGCCAGCAGCCAGCCCACGGGGGTTGGCAATTCACCCCTCCACTTT. Translating gives CASSQPTGVGNSPLHF.

The chain recombines TRBV9 with TRBJ2-7; 12 nucleotides match TRBD2. CDR3 length equals 19 residues. The germline gives CDR1 SGDLS, CDR2 YYNGEE. Trimming at V came to 0 bases and at J to 2 bases, leaving 12 bases not matched to a gene. This chain's CDR3 is CASSVETPKTSGRPYEQYF. The CDR3 DNA follows: TGTGCCAGCAGCGTAGAAACCCCAAAGACTAGCGGGAGACCCTACGAGCAGTACTTC.

This clone was detected a few times. The rearrangement joins TRBV11-2 to TRBJ2-4, with 9 positions matching TRBD2. Germline V gene lookup returns CDR1 SGHAT and CDR2 FQNNGV. Trimming cost V 3 bases and J 5 bases; bases outside gene matches: 5. This CDR3 comprises 15 residues. The DNA for the CDR3 is TGTGCCAGCAGCTTTTCTAGCGGGATAGAAAACATTCAGTACTTC. This codes for CASSFSSGIENIQYF.

CDR3 nucleotides: TGCGCCAGCAGCTTGAGGACTAGCGGGATTAGCTCCTACAATGAGCAGTTCTTC. It translates to CASSLRTSGISSYNEQFF. The genes are TRBV5-1 and TRBJ2-1; 12 bases align to TRBD2. This CDR3 has 18 residues. Germline CDR1 is SGHRS and CDR2 is YFSETQ. J lost 0 bases, V lost 1 base, and 5 bases had no gene match.

The chain is built from TRBV3-1 (or the pseudogene TRBV3-2) and TRBJ2-7; the D gene is possibly TRBD2 (5 bases). This CDR3 contains 15 residues. The V end was cut by 4 bases, the J end by 3 bases, with 16 bases between. Germline V lookup: CDR1 LGHDT, CDR2 YNNKEL (reference sequence). Here the CDR3 reads CASSRLVLEGYEQYF. The DNA for the CDR3 is TGTGCCAGCAGCCGTCTAGTGCTAGAGGGCTACGAGCAGTACTTC.

V usage is TRBV28 and J usage is TRBJ2-4, with D possibly being TRBD1 (6 bases). Germline lookup yields CDR1 MDHEN and CDR2 SYDVKM. Trimming stripped 8 bases from V and 6 bases from J, with 14 bases between. The CDR3 length is 13 residues. The CDR3 here is CASQGGGGNIQYF. CDR3 DNA: TGTGCCAGCCAAGGGGGTGGGGGAAACATTCAGTACTTC.

This chain connects TRBV9 to TRBJ1-3; D might be TRBD1 (6 bases). Germline-derived CDR1 and CDR2 are SGDLS and YYNGEE. The CDR3 contains 17 residues. V dropped 0 bases and J dropped 0 bases, with 13 bases sitting between them. The CDR3 is CASSVGQGPSSGNTIYF. The CDR3 region has the DNA TGTGCCAGCAGCGTAGGCCAGGGGCCCAGCTCTGGAAACACCATATATTTT.